Included here is one T cell receptor beta chain sequence, with context. Germline assignment: CDR1 KGHSY and CDR2 FQNENV. J lost 3 bases, V lost 2 bases, and 6 bases had no gene match. The CDR3 has 15 amino acids. This sample is drawn from a study of T cell responses to AZD1222 COVID-19 vaccine. The repertoire was sequenced with immunoSEQ multiplex PCR; TCRdb's copy has only in-frame clones and lacks some. Of approximately 85,000 clones listed, 80% to 90% are singletons. This specimen was peripheral blood, taken on day 0 of AZD1222 vaccination. This clonotype was sampled from an adult in good health. The J gene is TRBJ2-5, the V gene TRBV16, with 7 positions matching TRBD1. CDR3: CASSQTPQGKETQYF. The CDR3 DNA reads TGTGCCAGCAGCCAAACCCCACAGGGGAAAGAGACCCAGTACTTC.